The 20 T cell receptor beta chains below were found in one sample sequenced in a study of cytomegalovirus exposure and HLA in healthy donors. The study ran its PCR with 60 Vbeta and 13 Jbeta primers. The table came from immunoSEQ multiplex PCR; TCRdb's copy has only in-frame clones and leaves some out. This table holds 160,000 or so clones, almost 85% found once. The source material was PBMCs. Every receptor here comes from a woman aged 50 to 60 in good health and CMV-seronegative.

The chain carries TRBV19 and TRBJ1-1, with D possibly being TRBD1 (5 bases). This CDR3 comprises 13 residues. Germline values: CDR1 LNHDA, CDR2 SQIVND (reference sequence). With 2 bases removed from V and 6 bases from J, the gap between germline ends came to 10 bases. The CDR3 bases are TGTGCCAGTAGTATAACCTGGGGCTCTGAAGCTTTCTTT. Its translation: CASSITWGSEAFF. Drawing the rest from reference TRBV19 and TRBJ1-1, the complete variable domain is DGGITQSPKYLFRKEGQNVTLSCEQNLNHDAMYWYRQDPGQGLRLIYYSQIVNDFQKGDIAEGYSVSREKKESFPLTVTSAQKNPTAFYLCASSITWGSEAFFGQGTRLTVV.

This chain connects TRBV5-4 to TRBJ2-2, with 8 bases that match TRBD1. The CDR3 consists of 14 residues. V dropped 5 bases and J dropped 4; count of bases not matched to a gene: 4. Germline V gives CDR1 SGHNT, CDR2 YYREEE (reference sequence). CDR3 coding DNA: TGTGCCAGCAGACGGACAGGGAGCACCGGGGAGCTGTTTTTT. It specifies CASRRTGSTGELFF.

The chain employs TRBV7-9 and TRBJ2-1; D might be TRBD1 (5 bases). Trimming left V 5 bases short and J 1 base short, with 9 bases between. The CDR3 is 14 amino acids. Germline CDR1 and CDR2: SEHNR and FQNEAQ (reference sequence). The CDR3 here is CASSAQGSYNEQFF. The CDR3 DNA reads TGTGCCAGCAGCGCCCAGGGTTCCTACAATGAGCAGTTCTTC.

This chain links TRBV18 with TRBJ2-2; TRBD2 matches 10 bases. Losses at the gene ends were 3 bases for V and 1 base for J; bases not matched to a gene: 11. Germline values: CDR1 KGHSH, CDR2 LQKENI. This CDR3 spans 19 amino acids. CDR3 in DNA: TGTGCCAGCTCACCCGCGTCACCGGGACTAGCGAGGAACACCGGGGAGCTGTTTTTT. Its translation: CASSPASPGLARNTGELFF.

DNA for the CDR3: TGTGCCAGCAGGAAACAGGGGGCGCAGGGCTACACCTTC. It is translated as CASRKQGAQGYTF. V usage is TRBV28 and J usage is TRBJ1-2, with 9 bases aligning to TRBD1. The CDR3 has 13 amino acids. V was clipped by 6 bases and J by 8 bases; unmatched bases: 7. In germline, CDR1 is MDHEN, CDR2 SYDVKM.

As to this clone: Because the CDR3's place on the DNA is in doubt, the DNA is left out and the CDR3 is given as listed by TCRdb. The chain has TRBV5-6 and TRBJ2-1; TRBD1 is the table's D call, not checked against the DNA. The CDR3 region is 13 residues in length, termini included. In germline, CDR1 is SGHDT, CDR2 YYEEEE. The CDR3 protein is CASSLLFGTGTFF.

This clone was found a few times. CDR3 sequence: CASSPAGGPGDTQYF. The DNA of the CDR3 is TGTGCCAGCAGCCCCGCGGGGGGGCCTGGAGATACGCAGTATTTT. The V gene is TRBV11-2, the J gene TRBJ2-3, with 9 positions matching TRBD2. Germline CDR1 is SGHAT and CDR2 is FQNNGV. V gave up 5 bases and J gave up 5 bases; unmatched junction bases: 8. CDR3 length: 15 amino acids.

The chain joins TRBV27 to TRBJ2-6, with D possibly matching TRBD2 (6 bases). Germline V gene sequence: CDR1 MNHEY, CDR2 SMNVEV (reference sequence). CDR3 length equals 18 residues. Trimming took off 5 bases at V and 0 bases at J, with 17 bases between the two ends. CDR3 DNA: TGTGCCAGCAGTCTTAGCGGTGGTGGCTTCTCTGGGGCCAACGTCCTGACTTTC. It encodes CASSLSGGGFSGANVLTF.

The J gene is TRBJ2-1, the V gene TRBV6-6; TRBD2 matches 10 bases. This CDR3 has 15 residues. The trim removed 6 bases at V and 7 bases at J, leaving 9 bases unmatched. CDR1 and CDR2 from the germline V gene are MNHNY and SVGAGI (reference sequence). The DNA of the CDR3 is TGTGCCAGCAGCCCACCTAGCGGGAGATATAATGAGCAGTTCTTC. This codes for CASSPPSGRYNEQFF.

A few counts support this clone. The V and J genes are TRBV9 and TRBJ2-1, with 13 bases matching TRBD2. The CDR3 runs to 15 residues. Germline CDR1 is SGDLS and CDR2 is YYNGEE. After removal of 4 bases from V and 8 bases from J, the junction contained 6 bases not matched to a gene. The CDR3, as DNA: TGTGCCAGCAGCCTGGGACTAGCGGGAAACGATGAGCAGTTCTTC. Protein sequence: CASSLGLAGNDEQFF.

A remark on this clone: The same CDR3 arises from other DNA sequences in this sample as well. This CDR3 reads CSVGGLGNTIYF. The CDR3 nucleotides read TGCAGCGTTGGAGGGCTTGGAAACACCATATATTTT. J is TRBJ1-3 and V is TRBV29-1; D is uncertain. CDR1 and CDR2 (germline): SQVTM, ANQGSEA. The CDR3 has 12 residues. V dropped 4 bases and J dropped 3 bases, with 7 bases sitting between them.

This clone came up once. V gene TRBV9 combines with J gene TRBJ2-5; D possibly corresponds to TRBD1 (5 bases). This CDR3 has 14 residues. V was clipped by 0 bases and J by 5 bases, with 11 bases between them. Germline assignment: CDR1 SGDLS and CDR2 YYNGEE. Here the CDR3 reads CASSVDKGPETQYF. In DNA, the CDR3 is TGTGCCAGCAGCGTAGATAAGGGGCCGGAGACCCAGTACTTC.

The chain employs TRBV7-2 and TRBJ2-3, with 8 bases identical to TRBD2. Germline V gene lookup returns CDR1 SGHTA and CDR2 FQGNSA. This CDR3 contains 12 residues. Trimming cost V 5 bases and J 14 bases; bases outside gene matches: 9. The CDR3 loop reads CASSPAGGHWYF. CDR3 DNA sequence: TGTGCCAGCAGCCCCGCGGGGGGTCATTGGTATTTT.

The chain uses TRBV14 and TRBJ2-7; 9 nucleotides agree with TRBD2. Unmatched junction bases numbered 16, after V lost 0 bases and J lost 1 base. The CDR3 extends over 20 amino acids. From germline, CDR1 is SGHDN and CDR2 FVKESK. The CDR3: CASSQDGGLAGGPTSYEQYF. The CDR3 DNA reads TGTGCCAGCAGCCAAGATGGGGGTCTGGCGGGGGGGCCGACTTCCTACGAGCAGTACTTC.

J is TRBJ1-5 and V is TRBV6-5; 8 bases line up with TRBD1. The CDR3 spans 15 residues. CDR1 and CDR2 from the germline V gene are MNHEY and SVGAGI. J lost 4 bases, V lost 5 bases, and 7 bases had no gene match. The CDR3 reads CASSVDRVRNQPQHF. The CDR3 nucleotides read TGTGCCAGCAGTGTGGACAGGGTTCGGAATCAGCCCCAGCATTTT.

As DNA, the CDR3 is TGTGCCAGCAGCTTGGGGAGTTGGGATACGCAGTATTTT. Its protein is CASSLGSWDTQYF. The chain has TRBV11-1 and TRBJ2-3; maybe TRBD2 (5 bases). Trimming removed 3 bases at V and 6 bases at J, with 10 bases between. The length of the CDR3 is 13 residues. Germline CDR1 and CDR2: SGHAT and FQDESV (reference sequence). Together with reference TRBV11-1 and TRBJ2-3, the CDR3 gives the full variable domain: EAEVAQSPRYKITEKSQAVAFWCDPISGHATLYWYRQILGQGPELLVQFQDESVVDDSQLPKDRFSAERLKGVDSTLKIQPAELGDSAMYLCASSLGSWDTQYFGPGTRLTVL.

V and J are TRBV30 and TRBJ2-3; 7 bases agree with TRBD2. The trim removed 5 bases at V and 2 bases at J, leaving 16 bases unmatched. This CDR3 contains 17 residues. Germline CDR1 and CDR2: GTSNPN and SVGIG (reference sequence). The CDR3 protein is CAWARGPLAANTDTQYF. In DNA, the CDR3 is TGTGCCTGGGCAAGGGGCCCTCTAGCGGCCAACACAGATACGCAGTATTTT.

This clone showed up just a few times. J is TRBJ2-5 and V is TRBV5-1, with TRBD2 matching over 7 bases. The ends lost 0 bases at V and 0 bases at J; junction bases unmatched: 2. The CDR3 has 15 amino acids. Germline CDR1 reads SGHRS; CDR2 reads YFSETQ. The chain's CDR3 is CASSLGLADQETQYF. CDR3 DNA sequence: TGCGCCAGCAGCTTGGGACTAGCAGACCAAGAGACCCAGTACTTC.

This clone was seen more than once but under ten times. The V call is TRBV7-9, the J call TRBJ2-3; 7 bases align to TRBD1. J lost 4 bases, V lost 4 bases, and 5 bases had no gene match. Looked up from germline, CDR1 is SEHNR and CDR2 is FQNEAQ (reference sequence). The CDR3 runs 14 residues. The CDR3: CASSYRGSADTQYF. CDR3 coding DNA: TGTGCCAGCAGCTACAGGGGAAGCGCAGATACGCAGTATTTT.

This clone was counted a single time. The chain employs TRBV11-3 and TRBJ2-5, with D tentatively TRBD1 (6 bases). Trimming left V 1 base short and J 2 bases short, with 11 bases between. Germline CDR1 SGHNT, CDR2 YENEEA. This CDR3 region has 15 residues. CDR3 sequence (DNA): TGTGCCAGCAGCTTAGGCAGGGGTAGGCAAGAGACCCAGTACTTC. Translation gives CASSLGRGRQETQYF.